This T cell receptor (beta chain) emerged from a study of shared clonotypes between healthy human individuals. CDR1 is KGHSH and CDR2 is LQKENI in the germline V gene. This CDR3 contains 13 residues. V lost 2 bases and J lost 8, with 12 bases in between. Study-wide results and limits: Clonotypes which were not shared had lower generation probabilities than clonotypes that all four donors shared. Donor scarcity curtailed the genetic and exposure-history diversity represented herein. Around 4.7% was the fraction of naive CD4 clonotypes found shared across a few donors.

Samples underwent the assay at deep level. The table came from immunoSEQ multiplex PCR; TCRdb's copy has only in-frame clones and leaves some out. The sample consists of about a million clones, around three quarters of them appearing once. The table lists this clone with a few counts. Its antigen remains unidentified. The sample was memory CD4+ T cells from PBMCs. Described subset: CD45RA-negative fraction. This clonotype originated in a man between 18 and 29 years old in good health. Some clones in this sample may be carry-over from other donors' samples. The rearrangement uses TRBV18 and TRBJ1-2; no clear D. In DNA, the CDR3 is TGTGCCAGCTCACCAGAGGTACGGAGAGGCTACACCTTC. Protein: CASSPEVRRGYTF.